These 21 T cell receptor beta chains came from one sample sequenced in a study of Graves' ophthalmopathy and Graves' hyperthyroidism (dated by TCRdb to between 2017 and 2018). The reads were generated on an Illumina HiSeq 2000. TCR beta CDR3 regions were amplified from RNA transcripts for repertoire sequencing. HTBI primers and the Qiagen OneStep RT-PCR kit were used in a first-round RT-PCR, which was followed by a second-round multiplex PCR, size selection and purification. TCRdb trimmed public reads at Q25 via fastp, called clones via MiXCR and kept in-frame beta chains. Rows with one shared CDR3 protein collapse into an entry with the most common genes and DNA. The table for this sample lists some 750,000 distinct CDR3 sequences; roughly 40% of them were counted only once. The ten largest clones add up to approximately 43% of the sample. The sequenced sample was peripheral blood. Receptors originate from an adult man with Graves' ophthalmopathy.

This clonotype came up a few times. The V gene is TRBV19, the J gene TRBJ1-1, with TRBD1 matching 7 bases. With V trimmed by 1 base and J by 7 bases, 18 bases remained unmatched. Per germline, CDR1 LNHDA and CDR2 SQIVND (reference sequence). This CDR3 has 18 residues. The CDR3, as DNA: TGTGCCAGTAGTATAGGGAGCGTGTTGGACAGGTCACAGGGTGAAGCTTTCTTT. This codes for CASSIGSVLDRSQGEAFF.

Of note for this clonotype: Mismatch with germline at one junction end may stem from a read error. V gene TRBV25-1 combines with J gene TRBJ2-2; perhaps TRBD2 as D (5 bases). Germline V gives CDR1 MGHDK, CDR2 SYGVNS. This CDR3 has 14 residues. The CDR3 loop reads CATSPSGNTGELFF. The CDR3 nucleotides are TGTGCCACCAGTCCCAGCGGGAACACCGGGGAGCTGTTTTTT. Filled out from reference TRBV25-1 and TRBJ2-2, the complete variable domain reads EADIYQTPRYLVIGTGKKITLECSQTMGHDKMYWYQQDPGMELHLIHYSYGVNSTEKGDLSSESTVSRIRTEHFPLTLESARPSHTSQYLCATSPSGNTGELFFGEGSRLTVL.

This clonotype has a single count. A much more abundant neighbour one base away suggests this may be a read error. This chain uses TRBV29-1 with TRBJ1-2; D gene uncertain. CDR1 is SQVTM, CDR2 ANQGSEA, per germline. The CDR3 length is 14 residues. The DNA for the CDR3 is TGCGCCAGCGGCTTGTCGAGGGCGGACTATGGCTACACCTTC. Protein product: CASGLSRADYGYTF.

This clonotype was seen a handful of times. The CDR3 loop is CASSLGFGDSPLHF. Here the CDR3 DNA reads TGTGCCAGCAGCTTAGGGTTTGGGGACTCACCCCTCCACTTT. The chain is built from TRBV7-9 and TRBJ1-6; tentatively, D is TRBD1 (5 bases). The CDR3 is made up of 14 amino acids. Germline CDR1 is SEHNR and CDR2 is FQNEAQ (reference sequence). Trimming removed 1 base from V and 10 bases from J, with 11 bases in between.

This chain connects TRBV7-6 to TRBJ2-5; D remains unclear. Per the germline V gene, CDR1 is SGHVS and CDR2 is FNYEAQ. The V and J ends lost 0 bases and 0 bases respectively, with 11 bases between them. This CDR3 region has 16 residues. As DNA, the CDR3 is TGTGCCAGCAGCTTAGCTGTACAAACGTACCAAGAGACCCAGTACTTC. Translated: CASSLAVQTYQETQYF.

Comments on this clonotype: The CDR3 end shows no conserved phenylalanine or tryptophan, and so a read error is likely. The limits of the CDR3 on the DNA are not certain, so only TCRdb's listed CDR3 is given. The rearrangement joins TRBV19 to TRBJ1-2; the D segment call TRBD1 is taken from the table without a DNA check. The V gene's germline CDR1 is LNHDA and CDR2 SQIVND (reference sequence). The CDR3 is made up of 15 amino acids, end residues included. CDR3: CASRSHRGWNYGYTL.

This CDR3 is CASSPGQGGLTEAFF. CDR3 nucleotides: TGCGCCAGCAGCCCCGGACAGGGAGGACTCACTGAAGCTTTCTTT. The V gene is TRBV5-1, the J gene TRBJ1-1, with 8 positions matching TRBD1. Germline CDR1 and CDR2: SGHRS and YFSETQ. The CDR3 has 15 residues. With 4 bases clipped from V and 4 bases from J, the junction kept 9 bases outside the gene matches.

This CDR3 reads CASSLMRKSYEQYF. The CDR3 DNA reads TGTGCCAGCAGCTTGATGCGGAAGTCATACGAGCAGTACTTC. J is TRBJ2-7 and V is TRBV5-6; no clear D. Between the trimmed V and J ends, which lost 1 base and 4 bases, there was a span of 12 bases. CDR1 and CDR2 from the germline V gene are SGHDT and YYEEEE. The CDR3 runs 14 residues.

In its sample, this clonotype was seen once. This rearrangement joins TRBV10-3 to TRBJ1-1; D gene uncertain. V was cut by 0 bases and J by 8 bases, with 4 bases left in between. The CDR3 consists of 11 residues. Germline V gene sequence: CDR1 ENHRY, CDR2 SYGVKD. Here the CDR3 reads CAISESREAFF. DNA of the CDR3: TGTGCCATCAGTGAGTCCAGGGAAGCTTTCTTT.

This clonotype has ten or more counts. The chain recombines TRBV20-1 with TRBJ1-1; D perhaps matches TRBD1 (6 bases). Trimming removed 4 bases from V and 3 bases from J, with 12 bases in between. The CDR3 totals 13 residues. Germline V gives CDR1 DFQATT, CDR2 SNEGSKA (reference sequence). The DNA of the CDR3 is TGCAGTGCTATACTGGACAGACACACTGAAGCTTTCTTT. Translation gives CSAILDRHTEAFF.

The chain employs TRBV7-9 and TRBJ2-5, with D possibly TRBD2 on 5 matching bases. The CDR3 covers 13 residues. Germline V CDR1 and CDR2: SEHNR, FQNEAQ (reference sequence). The V gene lost 8 bases and the J gene lost 4 bases, with 14 bases spanning the gap. Written as DNA, the CDR3 is TGTGCCAGCTTACTAGGTCGGGGAGAGACCCAGTACTTC. As protein: CASLLGRGETQYF.

This chain links TRBV5-6 with TRBJ2-5; TRBD2 aligns across 11 bases. After removal of 4 bases from V and 3 bases from J, the junction contained 5 bases not matched to a gene. The length of the CDR3 is 15 residues. Looked up from germline, CDR1 is SGHDT and CDR2 is YYEEEE. Here the CDR3 reads CASSDSGGAEETQYF. In DNA form, the CDR3 reads TGTGCCAGCAGCGATAGCGGGGGGGCAGAAGAGACCCAGTACTTC.

Many counts were recorded for this clonotype. The chain employs TRBV9 and TRBJ1-6; D remains unclear. Germline CDR1 and CDR2: SGDLS and YYNGEE. CDR3 size: 16 residues. With 2 bases removed from V and 6 bases from J, the gap between germline ends came to 15 bases. CDR3 residues: CASSVDLTGINSPLHF. Written as DNA, the CDR3 is TGTGCCAGCAGCGTTGATCTCACGGGGATTAATTCACCCCTCCACTTT.

The CDR3 sequence: CASSKDYNTGELFF. The CDR3 DNA follows: TGTGCCAGCTCAAAGGACTACAACACCGGGGAGCTGTTTTTT. This sequence joins TRBV7-9 and TRBJ2-2; a possible D gene is TRBD2 (6 bases). CDR3 size: 14 residues. The V gene lost 8 bases and the J gene lost 2 bases, with 12 bases spanning the gap. Looked up from germline, CDR1 is SEHNR and CDR2 is FQNEAQ (reference sequence).

This chain joins TRBV7-9 and TRBJ2-2, with D perhaps TRBD1 or TRBD2 (5 bases each). The CDR3 is made up of 18 amino acids. Germline values: CDR1 SEHNR, CDR2 FQNEAQ (reference sequence). Trimming shortened V by 5 bases and J by 1 base, and 20 bases separated the two germline ends. DNA for the CDR3: TGTGCCAGCAGCAAGAACCGGGACCCTACCAAGAACACCGGGGAGCTGTTTTTT. Encoded protein: CASSKNRDPTKNTGELFF.

This clonotype was picked up many times. The chain combines TRBV7-9 with TRBJ1-5; D uncertain. Trimming pared 1 base from V and 7 bases from J, leaving 8 bases between. Germline CDR1 SEHNR, CDR2 FQNEAQ (reference sequence). The CDR3 totals 13 residues. CDR3 coding DNA: TGTGCCAGCAGCTTAGGAGTGAGCCAGCCCCAGCATTTT. Amino acid sequence: CASSLGVSQPQHF.

This clonotype appeared many times. This chain uses TRBV5-5 with TRBJ1-5; D not certain. CDR3 length: 13 amino acids. Trimming took off 4 bases at V and 3 bases at J, with 8 bases between the two ends. Germline CDR1 is SGHKS and CDR2 is YYEKEE (reference sequence). The CDR3 reads CASSVGDNQPQHF. The CDR3 DNA reads TGTGCCAGCAGCGTGGGCGACAATCAGCCCCAGCATTTT.

This clonotype was counted a few times. The rearrangement links TRBV24-1 to TRBJ2-2, with 7 bases matching TRBD2. The CDR3 sequence is 16 residues long. V lost 7 bases and J lost 5; bases outside the gene matches: 12. Germline V gene lookup returns CDR1 KGHDR and CDR2 SFDVKD. This chain's CDR3 is CATSPPGSGGTGELFF. The CDR3 region has the DNA TGTGCCACCAGCCCCCCTGGTTCGGGAGGAACCGGGGAGCTGTTTTTT.

A few counts support this clonotype. The J gene is TRBJ2-7, the V gene TRBV20-1, with D perhaps matching TRBD2 (6 bases). The CDR3 has 14 residues. CDR1 DFQATT and CDR2 SNEGSKA come from the germline V gene (reference sequence). V lost 0 bases and J 2 bases, leaving 11 bases between the germline ends. CDR3 DNA: TGCAGTGCTAGAGATGCGGGGAAGACCTACGAGCAGTACTTC. Translation: CSARDAGKTYEQYF.

This clonotype has a handful of counts. The chain employs TRBV19 and TRBJ2-2; perhaps TRBD2 as D (5 bases). V was cut by 5 bases and J by 7 bases, with 17 bases left in between. The CDR3 sequence is 15 residues long. Germline lookup yields CDR1 LNHDA and CDR2 SQIVND (reference sequence). The CDR3 bases are TGTGCCAGTAGTGCCCACCTGAGGGCTGGCGGGGAGCTGTTTTTT. This translates into CASSAHLRAGGELFF.

This clonotype appeared a few times. The CDR3 protein is CASSPQTSSYEQYF. The CDR3 nucleotides are TGCGCCAGCAGCCCCCAGACGAGCTCCTACGAGCAGTACTTC. The J gene is TRBJ2-7, the V gene TRBV5-1; D is undetermined. V gave up 4 bases and J gave up 0 bases, with 11 bases separating them. The CDR3 has 14 amino acids. Germline V gene lookup returns CDR1 SGHRS and CDR2 YFSETQ.